Below, one T cell receptor beta chain is given with its context. Repertoires were generated with immunoSEQ multiplex PCR, while TCRdb's copy carries only in-frame clones and drops some. Of 200,000 to 250,000 clones listed, roughly four fifths are singletons. These data are taken from a study of blood T cell repertoires in COVID-19. Study-wide background: Sources were T cells, B-cell-depleted T cells, or PBMCs; the material itself was cDNA or gDNA.

Looked up from germline, CDR1 is KGHSH and CDR2 is LQKENI. Trimming removed 1 base from V and 0 bases from J, with 13 bases in between. The CDR3 spans 18 residues. This chain connects TRBV18 to TRBJ1-6; D not certain. The origin of this receptor is a woman of 80 years or more with COVID-19, enrolled during active disease. Material: peripheral blood. The CDR3: CASSPRGVTSSYNSPLHF. The CDR3 nucleotides are TGTGCCAGCTCACCACGCGGAGTCACCAGCTCCTATAATTCACCCCTCCACTTT. Complete variable domain (other parts from reference TRBV18 and TRBJ1-6): NAGVMQNPRHLVRRRGQEARLRCSPMKGHSHVYWYRQLPEEGLKFMVYLQKENIIDESGMPKERFSAEFPKEGPSILRIQQVVRGDSAAYFCASSPRGVTSSYNSPLHFGNGTRLTVT.